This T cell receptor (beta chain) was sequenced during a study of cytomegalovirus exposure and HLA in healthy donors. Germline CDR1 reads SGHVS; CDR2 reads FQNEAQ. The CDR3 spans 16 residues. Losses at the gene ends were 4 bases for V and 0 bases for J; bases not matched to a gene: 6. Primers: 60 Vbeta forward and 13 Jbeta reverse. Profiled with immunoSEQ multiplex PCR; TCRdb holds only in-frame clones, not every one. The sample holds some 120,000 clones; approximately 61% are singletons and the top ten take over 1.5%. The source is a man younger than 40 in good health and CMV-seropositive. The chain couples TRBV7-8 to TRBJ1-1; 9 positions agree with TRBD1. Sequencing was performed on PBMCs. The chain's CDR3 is CASSSLQGAMNTEAFF. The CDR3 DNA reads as TGTGCCAGCAGCTCTCTACAGGGGGCCATGAACACTGAAGCTTTCTTT.